A selection of T cell receptor beta chains follows, all from one sample in a study of beta chain features in type 1 diabetes. TCRdb keeps only in-frame clones here, not all; method: immunoSEQ multiplex PCR. The sample shows 250,000 to 350,000 clones, around 16% of them seen only once. Sequenced material: naive CD4+ T cells from blood. These receptors were taken from a man between 18 and 29 years old with type 1 diabetes. Both conserved end residues are part of each CDR3. A D gene is named only where the DNA matches it firmly. Clone sizes are given selectively: once, few, many, or a class where the clone is expanded.

v_call	clone_size	j_call	d_call	cdr3_nt	cdr3_aa
TRBV14	NA	TRBJ2-1	TRBD2	TGTGCCAGCAGCCGTAGCGGGGGGGCAGAGCAGTTCTTC	CASSRSGGAEQFF
TRBV19	NA	TRBJ2-6	NA	TGTGCCAGTAGTCCGCACAACGGGGCCAACGTCCTGACTTTC	CASSPHNGANVLTF
TRBV25-1	NA	TRBJ1-2	NA	TGTGCCAGCAGAGATGGGCAGGTTTCATTCTATGGCTACACCTTC	CASRDGQVSFYGYTF
TRBV28	few	TRBJ2-7	TRBD1	TGTGCGATTCAGGGGGTGGGCTACGAGCAGTACTTC	CAIQGVGYEQYF
TRBV7-9	NA	TRBJ2-1	TRBD2	TGTGCCAGCAGTCGAAACGGGGCGGGGGGACGCAATGAGCAGTTCTTC	CASSRNGAGGRNEQFF
TRBV19	few	TRBJ2-1	TRBD2	TGTGCCAGTAGTACCGGGACTAGCGGGTACAATGAGCAGTTCTTC	CASSTGTSGYNEQFF
TRBV4-3	NA	TRBJ2-7	NA	TGCGCCAGCAGCCAAGGGGCAGGCGGGGACTACGAGCAGTACTTC	CASSQGAGGDYEQYF
TRBV6-6	NA	TRBJ2-7	NA	TGTGCCAGCAGTGATCCCGAGGTCTACGAGCAGTACTTC	CASSDPEVYEQYF
TRBV6-1	once	TRBJ1-1	TRBD1	TGTGCCAGCAGATCCAGGGGGCTGAACACTGAAGCTTTCTTT	CASRSRGLNTEAFF
TRBV7-9	few	TRBJ2-7	NA	TGTGCCAGCAGCCCCCGTCGGTTCTCCTACGAGCAGTACTTC	CASSPRRFSYEQYF
TRBV5-4	NA	TRBJ1-1	NA	TGTGCCAGCAGGCGGCCAGACTCTCGAGCTTTCTTT	CASRRPDSRAFF
TRBV7-2	few	TRBJ2-4	NA	TGTGCCAGCAGCTTACCAAACCGCCGGAACATTCAGTACTTC	CASSLPNRRNIQYF
TRBV28	NA	TRBJ2-7	TRBD1	TGTGCCAGCAGTTCGGGACAGATTTCTGGCGAGCAGTACTTC	CASSSGQISGEQYF
TRBV28	few	TRBJ2-7	TRBD2	TGCGGAGCGGGGCGGGAGTTCTACGAGCAGTACTTC	CGAGREFYEQYF
TRBV19	NA	TRBJ1-1	NA	TGTGCCAGTAGTATGCGTGTGAGCACTGAAGCTTTCTTT	CASSMRVSTEAFF
TRBV4-1	NA	TRBJ2-1	NA	TGCGCCAGCAGCCAAGAATCTTCTATGAGCTCCTACAATGAGCAGTTCTTC	CASSQESSMSSYNEQFF
TRBV7-2	few	TRBJ2-3	NA	TGTGCCAGCAGCCCCTGGGGGGGGAGGGGGACAGATACGCAGTATTTT	CASSPWGGRGTDTQYF
TRBV7-2	NA	TRBJ2-5	NA	TGTGCCAGCAGCTTAGTCGGAGTCCGAGAGACCCAGTACTTC	CASSLVGVRETQYF
TRBV30	few	TRBJ1-1	NA	TGTGCCTGGAGGCAGGAGAACACTGAAGCTTTCTTT	CAWRQENTEAFF
TRBV4-1	few	TRBJ1-2	TRBD1	TGCGCCAGCAGCACACTCAATCCGGGACAGGCGCTCTATGGCTACACCTTC	CASSTLNPGQALYGYTF
TRBV7-6	few	TRBJ2-7	NA	TGTGCCAGCAGCTTGGGGGACATGTACGAGCAGTACTTC	CASSLGDMYEQYF
TRBV9	NA	TRBJ2-2	TRBD2	TGTGCCAGCAGCGTACTAGCGGGAGGGAACACCGGGGAGCTGTTTTTT	CASSVLAGGNTGELFF
TRBV19	NA	TRBJ1-1	TRBD1	TGTGCCAGTAGTATCCGGGACAGTAGGACTGAAGCTTTCTTT	CASSIRDSRTEAFF
TRBV18	few	TRBJ2-3	TRBD2	TGTGCCAGCTCACGAAGGACTAGCGGGGGGACAGATACGCAGTATTTT	CASSRRTSGGTDTQYF
TRBV27	few	TRBJ2-1	NA	TGTGCCAGCAGTTTACGCAGGGCCAATGAGCAGTTCTTC	CASSLRRANEQFF
TRBV10-3	NA	TRBJ2-7	NA	TGTGCCATCAGCGGCTTGGGCCAGAAGCAGTACTTC	CAISGLGQKQYF
TRBV5-4	few	TRBJ1-1	TRBD1	TGTGCCAGCAGCTCCAAAGCACAGGGGCCGGCCACTGAAGCTTTCTTT	CASSSKAQGPATEAFF
TRBV25-1	NA	TRBJ2-1	TRBD2	TGTGCCAGCAGTGAATATAGGACGGGGGGGCATGATGAGCAGTTCTTC	CASSEYRTGGHDEQFF
TRBV2	NA	TRBJ1-4	NA	TGTGCCAGCAGTGTGCAGTCTAATGAAAAACTGTTTTTT	CASSVQSNEKLFF
TRBV7-2	NA	TRBJ2-1	TRBD2	TGTGCCAGCAGCTCCGGACTAGCGGTTTACAATGAGCAGTTCTTC	CASSSGLAVYNEQFF
TRBV9	NA	TRBJ1-2	NA	TGTGCCAGCAGCGTAGGGCAGGGCTATGGCTACACCTTC	CASSVGQGYGYTF
TRBV11-2	NA	TRBJ1-5	TRBD1	TGTGCCAGCAGCTTAGAGTCGGGACAGGGTAATCCCCAGCATTTT	CASSLESGQGNPQHF
TRBV6-6	NA	TRBJ2-7	NA	TGTGCCAGCAGTTACTCCGGTTCGGGACTCTCATACGAGCAGTACTTC	CASSYSGSGLSYEQYF
TRBV5-1	few	TRBJ2-5	NA	TGCGCCAGCAGGGCCACCGGGACATCCGGAGAGACCCAGTACTTC	CASRATGTSGETQYF
TRBV28	few	TRBJ2-1	TRBD1	TGTGCCAGCATAGCCGGGACAGGGTACAATGAGCAGTTCTTC	CASIAGTGYNEQFF
TRBV27	NA	TRBJ2-7	TRBD1	TGTGCCAGCAGCGGACAGGGCGTCTACGAGCAGTACTTC	CASSGQGVYEQYF
TRBV5-6	NA	TRBJ1-4	NA	TGTGCCAGCAGCATCACAGACCGTGAAAAACTGTTTTTT	CASSITDREKLFF
TRBV28	NA	TRBJ2-7	TRBD2	TGTGCCAGCAGACCGGGACTAGCGGGAGAGGAGCAGTACTTC	CASRPGLAGEEQYF
TRBV30	NA	TRBJ1-2	TRBD1	TGTGCCTGGAGGGTCCAGGGGGGCGACTATGGCTACACCTTC	CAWRVQGGDYGYTF
TRBV6-1	few	TRBJ2-5	NA	TGTGCCAGCAGCGCTAACCAAGAGACCCAGTACTTC	CASSANQETQYF
TRBV18	NA	TRBJ1-2	NA	TGTGCCAGCTCACAGGAGACAGGACATGGCTACACCTTC	CASSQETGHGYTF
TRBV4-1	once	TRBJ1-2	NA	TGCGCCAGCAGCCATCTTTATCGGGAGGGGCCTGGCTACACCTTC	CASSHLYREGPGYTF
TRBV21-1	once	TRBJ2-7	NA	TGTGCCAGCAGTACTCACCTTACCCCCTCCGAGCAGTACTTC	CASSTHLTPSEQYF
TRBV15	few	TRBJ2-3	NA	TGTGCCACCAGCAGAGCGGGGGTAGATACGCAGTATTTT	CATSRAGVDTQYF
TRBV5-1	few	TRBJ2-1	NA	TGCGCCAGCAGCTTGTTTGAGGAGCAGTTCTTC	CASSLFEEQFF
TRBV28	NA	TRBJ2-7	TRBD2	TGTGCCAGCAAGCCGCGGGAGGCCTACGAGCAGTACTTC	CASKPREAYEQYF
TRBV6-6	few	TRBJ2-7	TRBD1	TGTGCCAGCAACCCCCGAGGACAGGGCTACGAGCAGTACTTC	CASNPRGQGYEQYF
TRBV25-1	NA	TRBJ1-2	TRBD1	TGTGCCAGCAGTCCCCGGAGGGGGCGTTTC	CASSPRRGRF
TRBV2	NA	TRBJ2-5	NA	TGTGCCAGCAGTGAAGGGGCAGGGGCCCCGAGGGCCCAGTACTTC	CASSEGAGAPRAQYF
TRBV30	NA	TRBJ2-3	TRBD1	TGTGCCTGGAGTAGACAGGGAGATACGCAGTATTTT	CAWSRQGDTQYF
TRBV4-3	few	TRBJ2-7	TRBD1	TGCGCCAGCAGCCTTACCGGGACAGGGTCCTACGAGCAGTACTTC	CASSLTGTGSYEQYF
TRBV7-2	few	TRBJ2-1	TRBD2	TGTGCCAGCAGCCTTAGCGGGGCCCACAATGAGCAGTTCTTC	CASSLSGAHNEQFF
TRBV5-1	few	TRBJ2-7	NA	TGCGCCAGCAGCTTGGATACAGCGGTAAGGTCCTACGAGCAGTACTTC	CASSLDTAVRSYEQYF
TRBV7-2	NA	TRBJ2-5	TRBD2	TGTGCCAGCAGCTTCCCAGCGGGGGGGCTAGAGACCCAGTACTTC	CASSFPAGGLETQYF
TRBV5-1	NA	TRBJ2-5	NA	TGCGCCAGCAGCTTGACCAGAAAAGAGACCCAGTACTTC	CASSLTRKETQYF
TRBV27	NA	TRBJ1-5	TRBD1	TGTGCCAGCAGTGCTTTACCGGGACAGGGGGCCGGGCAGCCCCAGCATTTT	CASSALPGQGAGQPQHF
TRBV4-2	few	TRBJ2-3	TRBD2	TGTGCCAGCAGCCAAGGTTCGCTAGCGGGAGGGAAAGATACGCAGTATTTT	CASSQGSLAGGKDTQYF